This TCR beta chain is from a study of blood T cell repertoires in COVID-19. Germline V gene sequence: CDR1 LNHDA, CDR2 SQIVND (reference sequence). With 11 bases removed from V and 9 bases from J, the gap between germline ends came to 26 bases. The CDR3 spans 15 residues. Data came from immunoSEQ multiplex PCR; TCRdb stores just in-frame clones and leaves some out. The table includes tens of thousands of clones, 88% detected once. The sequence was collected from a woman older than 75 with acute or convalescent COVID-19. The sequencing input was peripheral blood. This chain uses TRBV19 with TRBJ2-1; D is perhaps TRBD2 (6 bases). As DNA, the CDR3 is TGTGCCGTAGCGAAAGCCGGGGACTTCGCCGGTGAGCAGTTCTTC. Its translation is CAVAKAGDFAGEQFF.